This T cell receptor (beta chain) was captured in a study of cytomegalovirus exposure and HLA in healthy donors. Study-level results: Previously analyzed data showed that most TCR beta V segments were productive at a frequency of about 87% or about 30%. CMV serostatus was the only recorded immune exposure for donors. Three chains linked to CMV were shown in vitro to be specific for CMV antigens.

With respect to this clone: Its specificity is unknown.

The PCR employed 60 Vbeta primers together with 13 Jbeta primers. TCRdb's copy holds only in-frame clones and misses some; the assay was immunoSEQ multiplex PCR. Of about 130,000 clones listed, about 81% are singletons. As for the donors, each was a healthy bone marrow donor. CDR3 length: 15 residues. Losses at the gene ends were 2 bases for V and 2 bases for J; bases not matched to a gene: 6. Per germline, CDR1 SGDLS and CDR2 YYNGEE. The specimen was PBMCs. The J gene is TRBJ2-7, the V gene TRBV9, with 8 bases matching TRBD1. The clonotype was recovered from a woman aged 25 to 45 in good health and CMV-seronegative. The CDR3 protein is CASSVTGGRPYEQYF. The CDR3 DNA is TGTGCCAGCAGCGTCACAGGGGGAAGGCCCTACGAGCAGTACTTC.